These 27 T cell receptor beta chains were sequenced from one sample in a study of tumor and adjacent non-tumor tissue in lung cancer. RNA was extracted from bulk tissue without any cell sorting. TCRbeta libraries were built with three rounds of nested PCR, modified from ARM-PCR. In TCRdb, the multiplex PCR reads were re-called with MiXCR into one record per CDR3 protein. Of under 150,000 distinct CDR3 sequences detected, 66% appear once; the ten largest clones hold 15% to 20%. The specimen was lung tumor tissue. Source of these receptors: a man in his 60s with small cell lung cancer.

Concerning this clonotype itself: The junction shows a germline mismatch at one end, possibly a read error. This chain links TRBV29-1 with TRBJ1-2; 9 bases match TRBD1. Germline V gene data show CDR1 as SQVTM and CDR2 as ANQGSEA. There are 17 residues in the CDR3. The DNA for the CDR3 is TGCAGCGTTGAAGAAGGGACAGGGAGCGCGTTTATCTATGGCTACATCTTC. This gives the protein CSVEEGTGSAFIYGYIF.

This clonotype was counted only a few times. The chain uses TRBV12-3 or TRBV12-4 and TRBJ2-5, with D possibly matching TRBD2 (6 bases). The CDR3 spans 15 residues. Trimming cost V 3 bases and J 7 bases, with 18 bases left between them. CDR3 loop: CASSFGGPGGWTQYF. The CDR3 nucleotides are TGTGCCAGCAGTTTTGGTGGCCCTGGAGGGTGGACCCAGTACTTC.

This clonotype was picked up many times. The V gene is TRBV5-5, the J gene TRBJ2-3; 7 nucleotides align to TRBD1. V lost 6 bases to trimming and J lost 0 bases; unmatched junction nucleotides: 10. From germline, CDR1 is SGHKS and CDR2 YYEKEE (reference sequence). The CDR3 totals 16 residues. The chain's CDR3 is CASTNPTGASTDTQYF. In nucleotides, the CDR3 is TGTGCCAGCACCAACCCAACAGGGGCTAGCACAGATACGCAGTATTTT.

Only a few counts were recorded for this clonotype. The chain combines TRBV6-2 or TRBV6-3 with TRBJ2-1; 10 bases agree with TRBD2. CDR1 MNHEY and CDR2 SVGEGT come from the germline V gene. CDR3 length: 15 amino acids. J was trimmed by 3 bases and V by 7 bases; bases with no gene match: 6. The CDR3 DNA is TGTGCCAGCATCCTCGGGACTAGCGTCTACAATGAGCAGTTCTTC. Its translation is CASILGTSVYNEQFF.

In regard to this clonotype: A much larger clone lies a single base off, so this may be a read error. The chain is built from TRBV4-2 and TRBJ2-7; 7 bases agree with TRBD1. Germline V gene data show CDR1 as LGHNA and CDR2 as YNFKEQ. The CDR3 totals 14 residues. CDR3 loop: CVSSPTGTAYEQYF. DNA for the CDR3: TGTGTCAGCAGCCCCACCGGGACAGCATACGAGCAGTACTTC.

With respect to this clonotype: Being one base from a much bigger clone, this may be a read error. The CDR3 end shows no conserved phenylalanine or tryptophan, and so a read error is likely. The chain is built from TRBV6-1 and TRBJ2-1; D is perhaps TRBD1 (6 bases). The CDR3 is 15 amino acids. V was clipped by 4 bases and J by 4 bases, with 14 bases between them. Germline V gene sequence: CDR1 MNHNS, CDR2 SASEGT. This CDR3 reads CASSGGDNFYNEQFS. CDR3 DNA: TGTGCCAGCAGTGGTGGGGACAACTTTTACAATGAGCAGTTCTCC.

Points on this clonotype: Given a much more abundant clone one base away, this may be a read error. The rearrangement uses TRBV6-1 and TRBJ1-2, with a weak D call TRBD1 (5 bases). The CDR3 is made up of 15 amino acids. Per germline, CDR1 MNHNS and CDR2 SASEGT. Deletions cut 6 bases from V and 4 bases from J, with 18 bases between. CDR3 sequence (DNA): TGTGCCAGCAGAACCACAGTGGCAGGGCTCTATGGCTACACCTTC. Amino acids: CASRTTVAGLYGYTF.

In regard to this clonotype: Given a much more abundant clone one base away, this may be a read error. This chain uses TRBV30 with TRBJ2-7; maybe TRBD2 (5 bases). Deletions cut 5 bases from V and 4 bases from J, with 12 bases between. The CDR3 is 12 residues long. CDR1 is GTSNPN and CDR2 is SVGIG in the germline V gene (reference sequence). The CDR3 DNA follows: TGTGCCTGGGGAAGAGGACTTTACGAGCAGTACTTC. It translates to CAWGRGLYEQYF.

V and J are TRBV12-3 or TRBV12-4 and TRBJ1-2; D is ambiguous. Trimming shortened V by 6 bases and J by 3 bases, and 14 bases separated the two germline ends. CDR3 length: 14 residues. CDR3 nucleotides: TGTGCCAGCAGACCCCCTGGTGGGGACTATGGCTACACCTTC. Its translation is CASRPPGGDYGYTF.

Regarding this clonotype: A junction boundary mismatches the germline segment, possibly from a read error. J is TRBJ2-5 and V is TRBV5-5, with unresolved D. The CDR3 spans 11 residues. Germline V lookup: CDR1 SGHKS, CDR2 YYEKEE (reference sequence). CDR3 protein: CASKRMETQYF. The CDR3 DNA reads as TGTGCCAGCAAAAGAATGGAGACCCAATACTTC.

The chain is built from TRBV2 and TRBJ1-3; D not resolved. CDR3 size: 15 residues. Trimming removed 2 bases at V and 8 bases at J, with 16 bases between. Per germline, CDR1 SNHLY and CDR2 FYNNEI. CDR3 amino acids: CASSEMRSRLDTIYF. DNA of the CDR3: TGTGCCAGCAGTGAAATGCGGTCCAGGCTGGACACCATATATTTT.

As to this clonotype: The CDR3 carries no conserved terminal phenylalanine or tryptophan, so it likely arises from a read error. The V call is TRBV11-2, the J call TRBJ2-1; D might be TRBD2 (6 bases). The V end was cut by 1 base, the J end by 12 bases, with 10 bases between. CDR3 length equals 12 residues. Germline lookup yields CDR1 SGHAT and CDR2 FQNNGV. The CDR3 spells CASSLAGTLQFY. Written as DNA, the CDR3 is TGTGCCAGCAGCTTAGCTGGGACTCTGCAGTTCTAC.

In the case of this clonotype: One junction end disagrees with the germline gene, perhaps due to a read error. The gene calls are TRBV29-1 and TRBJ2-5; D possibly corresponds to TRBD1 (7 bases). Germline assignment: CDR1 SQVTM and CDR2 ANQGSEA. The CDR3 consists of 15 residues. CDR3 DNA: TGCAGCGCCCGCCCCAGGGGGGCGTACCAAGAGACCCAATACTTC. This codes for CSARPRGAYQETQYF.

Regarding this clonotype: A much larger clone is a single base away; this may be a read error. This CDR3 is CASRYSKGEAFF. The CDR3 nucleotides are TGTGCCAGCAGGTACTCAAAGGGAGAAGCTTTCTTT. V usage is TRBV6-5 and J usage is TRBJ1-1; unclear D gene. CDR3 length: 12 amino acids. Looked up from germline, CDR1 is MNHEY and CDR2 is SVGAGI.

With respect to this clonotype: A much more abundant neighbour one base away suggests this may be a read error. The rearrangement joins TRBV29-1 to TRBJ2-1; 10 nucleotides match TRBD2. The germline CDR1 and CDR2 sequences are SQVTM and ANQGSEA. The CDR3 is 17 amino acids. V dropped 6 bases and J dropped 5; count of bases not matched to a gene: 16. The CDR3 coding sequence is TGCAGCGTCGCCGGGGCTAGCGGGAGTGTGGGGAACAATGAGCAGTTCTTC. It is translated as CSVAGASGSVGNNEQFF.

This clonotype came up a few times. The chain joins TRBV12-3 or TRBV12-4 to TRBJ2-1; 8 bases agree with TRBD2. Unmatched junction bases numbered 10, after V lost 7 bases and J lost 5 bases. The CDR3 is 15 residues long. The CDR3 spells CASIGTGTRNNEQFF. The CDR3 nucleotides read TGTGCCAGCATTGGGACCGGGACTAGGAACAATGAGCAGTTCTTC.

Remarks on this clonotype: Just one base apart from a much larger clone, this may be a read error. The chain carries TRBV29-1 and TRBJ2-1, with 16 bases fitting TRBD2. V shed 1 base, J shed 4 bases, and the junction held 10 bases outside the gene matches. Germline V gene lookup returns CDR1 SQVTM and CDR2 ANQGSEA. The CDR3 extends over 19 amino acids. DNA of the CDR3: TGCAGCGTTGAAGCCCCGGGACTAGCGGGAGGGGCAGGTTACAATGAGCAGTTCTTC. Translated, it gives CSVEAPGLAGGAGYNEQFF.

The V and J genes are TRBV30 and TRBJ2-4; D remains ambiguous. Germline-derived CDR1 and CDR2 are GTSNPN and SVGIG (reference sequence). Trimming stripped 4 bases from V and 1 base from J, with 14 bases between. The CDR3 runs to 15 residues. The CDR3 sequence is CAWTGGNRAKNIQYF. In DNA, the CDR3 is TGTGCCTGGACTGGTGGCAATCGGGCCAAAAACATTCAGTACTTC.

The J gene is TRBJ2-1, the V gene TRBV20-1; possibly TRBD2 for D (6 bases). The CDR3 consists of 14 residues. In germline, CDR1 is DFQATT, CDR2 SNEGSKA (reference sequence). V lost 4 bases and J lost 0, with 10 bases in between. As DNA, the CDR3 is TGCAGTGCTACCGGGAGAGTCTCCTACAATGAGCAGTTCTTC. Its translation is CSATGRVSYNEQFF.

Details on this clonotype: Germline and junction disagree at one end, which may indicate a read error. V and J are TRBV4-1 and TRBJ2-7, with TRBD2 identical over 8 bases. Germline CDR1 MGHRA, CDR2 YSYEKL. The CDR3 runs to 19 residues. The CDR3 DNA follows: TGTGCCAGAAGCCCACAGGGACTAGTGGGATTGAGGAGCTTCTACGAGCAGTACTTC. Protein product: CARSPQGLVGLRSFYEQYF.

For this clonotype: Here the CDR3 omits its conserved ending phenylalanine or tryptophan, so a read error is the likely source. The rearrangement links TRBV20-1 to TRBJ2-7, with a possible D match to TRBD1 (6 bases). V was trimmed by 4 bases and J by 1 base, leaving 14 bases between them. The CDR3 totals 14 residues. Germline V lookup: CDR1 DFQATT, CDR2 SNEGSKA (reference sequence). The CDR3 loop is CSANDRRTSYEQYL. The CDR3 nucleotides are TGCAGTGCTAACGACAGGAGAACATCCTACGAGCAGTACTTA.

The V and J genes are TRBV20-1 and TRBJ2-2, with 7 bases aligning to TRBD2. Trimming removed 0 bases from V and 3 bases from J; junction bases left unmatched: 7. Per the germline V gene, CDR1 is DFQATT and CDR2 is SNEGSKA (reference sequence). CDR3 size: 16 residues. CDR3 in amino acids: CSARDEKRGDTGELFF. CDR3 coding DNA: TGCAGTGCTAGAGATGAAAAGCGGGGTGACACCGGGGAGCTGTTTTTT.

There are many counts of this clonotype. The gene calls are TRBV7-9 and TRBJ2-1, with D possibly TRBD2 on 5 matching bases. Trimming removed 4 bases from V and 2 bases from J, with 12 bases in between. In germline, CDR1 is SEHNR, CDR2 FQNEAQ (reference sequence). The CDR3 totals 15 residues. The CDR3 loop reads CASSWAAVAYNEQFF. The CDR3 nucleotides are TGTGCCAGCAGCTGGGCAGCGGTTGCCTACAATGAGCAGTTCTTC.

The chain combines TRBV20-1 with TRBJ2-3, with D perhaps matching TRBD2 (6 bases). This CDR3 spans 11 amino acids. Trimming cost V 6 bases and J 9 bases, with 13 bases left between them. Looked up from germline, CDR1 is DFQATT and CDR2 is SNEGSKA (reference sequence). In DNA form, the CDR3 reads TGCAGTGCGACTTCGGGACTCACGCAGTATTTT. Its translation is CSATSGLTQYF.

With respect to this clonotype: A much larger clone lies one base from this, so it may be a read error. V and J are TRBV29-1 and TRBJ1-2, with D unresolved. The CDR3 has 11 residues. Germline V gives CDR1 SQVTM, CDR2 ANQGSEA. In nucleotides, the CDR3 is TGCATCGTTACTGGCTCGGAAGTTGCTACCTTC. This encodes CIVTGSEVATF.

Comment on this clonotype: Compared with germline, one end of the junction differs, possibly owing to a read error. CDR3 in DNA: TGTGCCAGCAGCCCCGGGACGGCTAACTATAGCTACACCTTC. Amino acid sequence: CASSPGTANYSYTF. The rearrangement joins TRBV6-1 to TRBJ1-2, with a possible D match to TRBD1 (5 bases). Germline V gene lookup returns CDR1 MNHNS and CDR2 SASEGT. This CDR3 region has 14 residues.

This clonotype was seen repeatedly, ten times or more. The V call is TRBV24-1, the J call TRBJ1-1; TRBD1 might be the D (5 bases). CDR3 size: 14 residues. V lost 7 bases to trimming and J lost 1 base, with 12 bases between them. Germline CDR1 reads KGHDR; CDR2 reads SFDVKD. The DNA for the CDR3 is TGTGCCACCAGGGGGTTGGGGACGAACACTGAAGCTTTCTTT. Residues: CATRGLGTNTEAFF.